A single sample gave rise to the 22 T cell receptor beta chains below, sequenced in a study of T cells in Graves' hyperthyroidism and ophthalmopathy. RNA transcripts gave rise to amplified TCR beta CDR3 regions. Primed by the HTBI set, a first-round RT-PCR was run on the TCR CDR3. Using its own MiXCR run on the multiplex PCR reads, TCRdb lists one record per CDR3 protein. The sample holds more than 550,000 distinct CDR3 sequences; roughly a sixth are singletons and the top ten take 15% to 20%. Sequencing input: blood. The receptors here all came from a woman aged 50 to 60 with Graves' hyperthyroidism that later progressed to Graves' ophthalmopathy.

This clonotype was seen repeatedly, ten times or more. This CDR3 reads CASSLEGTGGSFSGNTIYF. CDR3 nucleotides: TGTGCCAGCAGCTTGGAGGGGACAGGGGGCTCATTCTCTGGAAACACCATATATTTT. This chain joins TRBV5-6 and TRBJ1-3; TRBD1 matches 12 bases. V trimming: 0 bases; J trimming: 0 bases; junction bases outside the gene matches: 7. Germline V gene data show CDR1 as SGHDT and CDR2 as YYEEEE. The CDR3 length is 19 residues.

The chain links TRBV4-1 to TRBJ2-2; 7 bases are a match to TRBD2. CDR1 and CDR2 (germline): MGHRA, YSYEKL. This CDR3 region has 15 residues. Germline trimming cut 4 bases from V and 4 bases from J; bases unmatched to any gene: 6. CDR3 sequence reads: CASSPPASGTGELFF. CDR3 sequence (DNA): TGCGCCAGCAGCCCCCCGGCTAGCGGCACCGGGGAGCTGTTTTTT.

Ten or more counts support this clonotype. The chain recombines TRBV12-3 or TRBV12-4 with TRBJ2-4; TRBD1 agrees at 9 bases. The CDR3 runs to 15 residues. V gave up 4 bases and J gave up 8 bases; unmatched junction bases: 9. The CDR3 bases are TGTGCCAGCAGTTCACCGGGACAGGGAAAGGACATTCAGTACTTC. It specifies CASSSPGQGKDIQYF.

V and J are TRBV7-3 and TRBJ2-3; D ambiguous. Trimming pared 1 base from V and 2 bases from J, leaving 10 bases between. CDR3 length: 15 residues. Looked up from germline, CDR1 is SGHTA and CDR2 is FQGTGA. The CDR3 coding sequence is TGTGCCAGCAGCTTAAAGGGCAGTAACACAGATACGCAGTATTTT. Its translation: CASSLKGSNTDTQYF.

For the CDR3, the DNA is TGTGCTAGTGGTTTGGCTTCAGAGGGGTTCTCTGGAAACACCATATATTTT. Its protein is CASGLASEGFSGNTIYF. This chain connects TRBV12-5 to TRBJ1-3; D is possibly TRBD1 (5 bases). Per the germline V gene, CDR1 is LGHNT and CDR2 is FRNRAP. The CDR3 covers 17 residues. With 1 base removed from V and 0 bases from J, the gap between germline ends came to 13 bases.

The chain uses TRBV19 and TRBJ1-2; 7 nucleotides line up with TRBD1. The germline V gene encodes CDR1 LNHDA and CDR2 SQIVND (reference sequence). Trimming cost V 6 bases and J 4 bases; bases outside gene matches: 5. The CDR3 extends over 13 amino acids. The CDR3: CASSVGQTYGYTF. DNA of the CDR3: TGTGCCAGTAGCGTGGGACAGACCTATGGCTACACCTTC.

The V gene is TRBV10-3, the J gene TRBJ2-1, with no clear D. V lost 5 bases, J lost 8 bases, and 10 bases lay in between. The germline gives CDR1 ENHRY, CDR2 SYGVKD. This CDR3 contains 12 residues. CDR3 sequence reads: CAISKNLDEQFF. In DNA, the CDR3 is TGTGCCATCAGTAAGAACCTCGATGAGCAGTTCTTC.

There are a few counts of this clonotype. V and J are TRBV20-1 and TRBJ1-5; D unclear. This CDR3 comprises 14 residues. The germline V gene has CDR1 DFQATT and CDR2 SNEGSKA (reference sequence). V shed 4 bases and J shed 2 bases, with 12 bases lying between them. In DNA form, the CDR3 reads TGCAGTGCTAAAAAGGCTAGGGGCAATCAGCCCCAGCATTTT. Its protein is CSAKKARGNQPQHF.

The CDR3 coding sequence is TGCGCCAGCAGCTACAGGGGTGGGGCCGGGGAGCTGTTTTTT. Amino acid sequence: CASSYRGGAGELFF. The rearrangement links TRBV5-1 to TRBJ2-2; 7 bases are shared with TRBD1. The CDR3 spans 14 residues. The germline gives CDR1 SGHRS, CDR2 YFSETQ. Unmatched junction bases numbered 5, after V lost 3 bases and J lost 6 bases. The full variable domain, with the rest looked up from reference TRBV5-1 and TRBJ2-2, is KAGVTQTPRYLIKTRGQQVTLSCSPISGHRSVSWYQQTPGQGLQFLFEYFSETQRNKGNFPGRFSGRQFSNSRSEMNVSTLELGDSALYLCASSYRGGAGELFFGEGSRLTVL.

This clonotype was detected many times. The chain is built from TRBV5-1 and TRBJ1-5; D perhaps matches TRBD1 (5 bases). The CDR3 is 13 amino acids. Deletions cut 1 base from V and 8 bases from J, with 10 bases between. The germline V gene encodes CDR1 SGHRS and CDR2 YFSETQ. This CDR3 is CASSLFGGEPQHF. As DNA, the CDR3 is TGCGCCAGCAGCTTGTTCGGGGGAGAGCCCCAGCATTTT.

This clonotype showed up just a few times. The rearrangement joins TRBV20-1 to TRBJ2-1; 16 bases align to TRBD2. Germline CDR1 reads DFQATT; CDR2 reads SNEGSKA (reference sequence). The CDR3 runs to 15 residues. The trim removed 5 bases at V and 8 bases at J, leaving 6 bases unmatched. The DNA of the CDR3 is TGCAGTGCTGCCGGGACTAGCGGGGGGGCCTATGAGCAGTTCTTC. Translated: CSAAGTSGGAYEQFF.

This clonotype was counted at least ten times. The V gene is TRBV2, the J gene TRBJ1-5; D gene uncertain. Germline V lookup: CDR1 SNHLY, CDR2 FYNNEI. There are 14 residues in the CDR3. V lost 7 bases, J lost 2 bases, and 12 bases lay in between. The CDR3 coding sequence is TGTGCCAGCAAGGTTGACACGGGCAATCAGCCCCAGCATTTT. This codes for CASKVDTGNQPQHF.

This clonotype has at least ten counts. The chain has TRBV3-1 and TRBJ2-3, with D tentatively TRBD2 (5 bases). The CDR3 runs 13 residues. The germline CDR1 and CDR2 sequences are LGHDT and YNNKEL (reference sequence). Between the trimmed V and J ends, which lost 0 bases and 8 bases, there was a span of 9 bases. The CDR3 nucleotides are TGTGCCAGCAGCCAAGAGGGAGTCGGTACGCAGTATTTT. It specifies CASSQEGVGTQYF.

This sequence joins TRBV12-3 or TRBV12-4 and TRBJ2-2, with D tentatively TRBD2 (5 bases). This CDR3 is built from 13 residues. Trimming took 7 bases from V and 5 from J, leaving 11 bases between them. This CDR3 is CASNQRETGELFF. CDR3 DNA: TGTGCCAGCAATCAGAGGGAGACCGGGGAGCTGTTTTTT.

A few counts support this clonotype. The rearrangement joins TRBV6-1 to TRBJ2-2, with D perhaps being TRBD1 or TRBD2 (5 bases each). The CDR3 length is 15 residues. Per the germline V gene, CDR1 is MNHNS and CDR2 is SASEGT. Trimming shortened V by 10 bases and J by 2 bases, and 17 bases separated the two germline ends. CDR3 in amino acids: CATLRGTFNTGELFF. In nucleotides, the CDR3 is TGTGCCACCCTACGTGGGACCTTTAACACCGGGGAGCTGTTTTTT.

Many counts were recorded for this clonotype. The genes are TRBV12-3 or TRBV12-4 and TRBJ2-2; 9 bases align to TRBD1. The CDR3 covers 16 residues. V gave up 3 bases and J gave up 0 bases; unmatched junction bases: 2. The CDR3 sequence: CASSFGTGTNTGELFF. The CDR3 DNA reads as TGTGCCAGCAGTTTCGGGACAGGGACGAACACCGGGGAGCTGTTTTTT.

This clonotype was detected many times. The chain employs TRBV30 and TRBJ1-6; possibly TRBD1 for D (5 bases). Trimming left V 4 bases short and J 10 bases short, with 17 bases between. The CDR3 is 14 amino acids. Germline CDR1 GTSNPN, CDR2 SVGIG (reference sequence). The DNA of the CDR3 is TGTGCCTGGACCCAAGGGCAGGGAGAATCACCCCTCCACTTT. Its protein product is CAWTQGQGESPLHF.

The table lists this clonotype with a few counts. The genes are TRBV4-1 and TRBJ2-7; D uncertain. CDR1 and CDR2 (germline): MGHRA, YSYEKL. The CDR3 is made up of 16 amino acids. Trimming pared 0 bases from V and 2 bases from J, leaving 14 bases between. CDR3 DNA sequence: TGCGCCAGCAGCCAAGAGACCGGGTACAGCCCCTACGAGCAGTACTTC. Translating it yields CASSQETGYSPYEQYF.

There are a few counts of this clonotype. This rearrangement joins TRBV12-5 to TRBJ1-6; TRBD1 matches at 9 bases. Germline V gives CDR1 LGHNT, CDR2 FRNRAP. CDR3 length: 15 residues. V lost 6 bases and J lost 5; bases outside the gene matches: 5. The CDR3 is CASGQQGANNSPLHF. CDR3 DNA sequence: TGTGCTAGTGGCCAACAGGGGGCGAATAATTCACCCCTCCACTTT.

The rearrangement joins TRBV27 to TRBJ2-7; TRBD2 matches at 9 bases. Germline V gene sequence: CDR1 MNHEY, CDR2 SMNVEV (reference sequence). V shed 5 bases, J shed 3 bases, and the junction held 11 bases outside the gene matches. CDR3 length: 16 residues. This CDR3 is CASSIHSGSLVYEQYF. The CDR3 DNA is TGTGCCAGCAGTATTCATAGCGGGAGTTTAGTCTACGAGCAGTACTTC.

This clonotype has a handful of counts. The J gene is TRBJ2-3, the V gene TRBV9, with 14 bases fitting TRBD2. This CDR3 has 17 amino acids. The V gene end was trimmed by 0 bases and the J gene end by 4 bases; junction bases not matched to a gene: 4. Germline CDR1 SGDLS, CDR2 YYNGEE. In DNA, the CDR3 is TGTGCCAGCAGCGTAGGCCGGACTAGCGGGGGGCCAGATACGCAGTATTTT. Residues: CASSVGRTSGGPDTQYF.

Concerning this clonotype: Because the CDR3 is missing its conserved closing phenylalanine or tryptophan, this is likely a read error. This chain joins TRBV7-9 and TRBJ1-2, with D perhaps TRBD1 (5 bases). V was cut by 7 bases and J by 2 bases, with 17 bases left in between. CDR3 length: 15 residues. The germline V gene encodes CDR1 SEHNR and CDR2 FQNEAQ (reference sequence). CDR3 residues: CASTKTGGWNYGYTS. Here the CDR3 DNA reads TGTGCCAGCACCAAAACGGGGGGGTGGAACTATGGCTACACCTCC.